This entry concerns a single T cell receptor beta chain. The entry originates in a study of cytomegalovirus exposure and HLA in healthy donors. PCR employed 60 Vbeta and 13 Jbeta primers. The method was immunoSEQ multiplex PCR; TCRdb's version includes in-frame clones alone and lacks a portion of them. The top ten clones hold 3% to 3.5% of a sample with around 170,000 clones, over 70% of them seen once. In germline, CDR1 is SQVTM, CDR2 ANQGSEA. The CDR3 is 14 residues long. V shed 3 bases, J shed 5 bases, and the junction held 9 bases outside the gene matches. The receptor was isolated from a woman between 45 and 65 years old in good health and CMV-seropositive. The rearrangement links TRBV29-1 to TRBJ2-5; 7 bases fit TRBD2. Input material: PBMCs. As DNA, the CDR3 is TGCAGCGTTGAGGACTACGGGGGGACGGAGACCCAGTACTTC. Translation gives CSVEDYGGTETQYF.